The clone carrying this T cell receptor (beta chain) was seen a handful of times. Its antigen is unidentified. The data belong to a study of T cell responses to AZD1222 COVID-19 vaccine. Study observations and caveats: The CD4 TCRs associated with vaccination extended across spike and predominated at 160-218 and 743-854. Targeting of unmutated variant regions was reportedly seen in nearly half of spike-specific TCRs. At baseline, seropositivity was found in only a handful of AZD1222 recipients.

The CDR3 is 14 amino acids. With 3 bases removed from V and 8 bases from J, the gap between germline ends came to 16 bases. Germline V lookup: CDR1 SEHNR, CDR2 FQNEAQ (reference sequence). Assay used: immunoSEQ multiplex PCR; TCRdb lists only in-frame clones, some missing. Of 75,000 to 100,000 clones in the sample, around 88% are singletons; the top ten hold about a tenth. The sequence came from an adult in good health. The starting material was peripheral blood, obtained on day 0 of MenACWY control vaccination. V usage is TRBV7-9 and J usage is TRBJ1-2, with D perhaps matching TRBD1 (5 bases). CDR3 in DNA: TGTGCCAGCAGCTTGGGCTTAGCGGGGGAAGGCTACACCTTC. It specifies CASSLGLAGEGYTF.